This TCR beta chain was profiled in a study of blood T cell repertoires in COVID-19. Authors' processing steps: Counts of nucleated cells, estimated from reference gene primer amplification, were obtained. Produced via immunoSEQ multiplex PCR; TCRdb's table is partial and in-frame only. V, J and clone size derive from that table, while D and trimming were established from the DNA sequence. Of approximately 180,000 clones listed, around nine tenths are singletons. Trimming left V 5 bases short and J 1 base short, with 18 bases between. This CDR3 region has 17 residues. Germline values: CDR1 LNHDA, CDR2 SQIVND (reference sequence).

The TCR sequence derives from a human donor in a cohort sampled during active COVID-19. V usage is TRBV19 and J usage is TRBJ2-4, with D perhaps matching TRBD2 (6 bases). Sequenced material: peripheral blood. The CDR3 bases are TGTGCCAGTAGTCCAGTGGGGGGTTTTACCGCCAAAAACATTCAGTACTTC. This translates into CASSPVGGFTAKNIQYF.